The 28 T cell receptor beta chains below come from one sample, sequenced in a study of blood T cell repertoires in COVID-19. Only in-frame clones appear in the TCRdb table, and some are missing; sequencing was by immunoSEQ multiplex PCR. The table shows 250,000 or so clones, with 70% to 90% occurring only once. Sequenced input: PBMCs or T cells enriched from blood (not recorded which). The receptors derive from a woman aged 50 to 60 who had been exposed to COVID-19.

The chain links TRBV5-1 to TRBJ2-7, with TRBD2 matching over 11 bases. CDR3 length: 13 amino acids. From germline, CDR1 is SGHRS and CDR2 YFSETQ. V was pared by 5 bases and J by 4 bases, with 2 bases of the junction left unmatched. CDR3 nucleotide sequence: TGCGCCAGCAGGGCTAGCGGGGGGTACGAGCAGTACTTC. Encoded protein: CASRASGGYEQYF.

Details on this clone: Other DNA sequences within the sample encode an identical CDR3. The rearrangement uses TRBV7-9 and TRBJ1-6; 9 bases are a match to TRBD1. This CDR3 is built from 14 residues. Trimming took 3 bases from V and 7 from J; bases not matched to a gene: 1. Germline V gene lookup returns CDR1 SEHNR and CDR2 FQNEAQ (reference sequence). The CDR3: CASSLGTGNSPLHF. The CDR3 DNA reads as TGTGCCAGCAGCTTGGGGACAGGGAATTCACCCCTCCACTTT.

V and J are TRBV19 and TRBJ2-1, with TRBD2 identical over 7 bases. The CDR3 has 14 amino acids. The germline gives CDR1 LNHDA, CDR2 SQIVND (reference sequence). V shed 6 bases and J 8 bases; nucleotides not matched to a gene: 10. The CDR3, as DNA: TGTGCCAGTAGGAGGGAGGGATATAGTGATGAGCAGTTCTTC. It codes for CASRREGYSDEQFF.

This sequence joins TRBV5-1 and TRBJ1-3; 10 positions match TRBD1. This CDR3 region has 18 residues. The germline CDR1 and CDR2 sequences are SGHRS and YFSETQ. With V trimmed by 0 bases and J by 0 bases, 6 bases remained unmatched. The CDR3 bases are TGCGCCAGCAGCTTGGCCGGACAGGGGGTGATCTCTGGAAACACCATATATTTT. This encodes CASSLAGQGVISGNTIYF.

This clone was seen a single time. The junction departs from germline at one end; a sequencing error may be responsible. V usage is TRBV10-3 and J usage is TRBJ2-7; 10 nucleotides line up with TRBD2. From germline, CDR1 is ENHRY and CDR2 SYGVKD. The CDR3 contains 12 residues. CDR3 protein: CATRTSGLPENF. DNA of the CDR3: TGTGCCACTCGGACTAGCGGCCTCCCTGAGAACTTC.

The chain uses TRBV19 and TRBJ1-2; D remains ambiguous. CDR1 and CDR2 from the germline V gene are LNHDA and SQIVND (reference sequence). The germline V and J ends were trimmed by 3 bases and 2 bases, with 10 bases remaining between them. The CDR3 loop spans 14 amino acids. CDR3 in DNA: TGTGCCAGTAGTATTCAGTCGGGGAACTATGGCTACACCTTC. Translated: CASSIQSGNYGYTF.

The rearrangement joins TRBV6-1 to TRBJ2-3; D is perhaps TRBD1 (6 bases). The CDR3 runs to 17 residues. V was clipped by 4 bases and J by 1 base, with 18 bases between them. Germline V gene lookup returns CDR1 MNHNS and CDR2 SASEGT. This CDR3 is CASSAAPTGTRTDTQYF. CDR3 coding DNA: TGTGCCAGCAGTGCCGCCCCGACAGGTACTCGCACAGATACGCAGTATTTT.

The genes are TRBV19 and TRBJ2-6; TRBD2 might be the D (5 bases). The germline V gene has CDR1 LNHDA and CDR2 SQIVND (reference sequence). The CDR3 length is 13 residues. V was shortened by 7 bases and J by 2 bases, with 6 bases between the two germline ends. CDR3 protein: CASKRAGANVLTF. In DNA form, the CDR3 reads TGTGCCAGTAAGAGGGCTGGGGCCAACGTCCTGACTTTC.

The CDR3 region is CASTTQGNSYGYTF. DNA for the CDR3: TGTGCCAGCACCACACAGGGAAACTCCTATGGCTACACCTTC. The rearrangement links TRBV6-5 to TRBJ1-2; TRBD1 might be the D (6 bases). Trimming pared 7 bases from V and 4 bases from J, leaving 16 bases between. This CDR3 region has 14 residues. CDR1 is MNHEY, CDR2 SVGAGI, per germline.

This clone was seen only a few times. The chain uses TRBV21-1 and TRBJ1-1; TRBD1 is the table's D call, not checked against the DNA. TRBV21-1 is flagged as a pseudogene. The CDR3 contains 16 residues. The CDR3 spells CASSPSYRDPNTEAFF. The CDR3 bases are TGTGCCAGCAGCCCAAGTTACAGGGACCCGAACACTGAAGCTTTCTTT.

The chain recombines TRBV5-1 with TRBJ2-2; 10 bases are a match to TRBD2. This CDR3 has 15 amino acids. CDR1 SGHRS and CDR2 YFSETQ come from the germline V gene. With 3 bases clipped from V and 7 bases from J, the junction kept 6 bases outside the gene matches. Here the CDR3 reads CASSSTSGVNGELFF. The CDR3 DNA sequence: TGCGCCAGCAGCTCAACTAGCGGGGTGAACGGGGAGCTGTTTTTT.

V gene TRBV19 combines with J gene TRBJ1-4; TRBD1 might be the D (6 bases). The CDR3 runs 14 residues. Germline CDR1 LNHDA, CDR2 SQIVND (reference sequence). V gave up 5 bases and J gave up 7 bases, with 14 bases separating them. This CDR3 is CASSPPGHSEKLFF. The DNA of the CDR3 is TGTGCCAGTAGTCCCCCGGGACATAGTGAAAAACTGTTTTTT.

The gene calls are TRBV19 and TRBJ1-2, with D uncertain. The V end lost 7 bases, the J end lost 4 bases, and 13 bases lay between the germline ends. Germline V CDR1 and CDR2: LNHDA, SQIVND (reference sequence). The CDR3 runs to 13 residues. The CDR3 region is CASISTESYGYTF. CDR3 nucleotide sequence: TGTGCCAGTATCTCGACTGAATCCTATGGCTACACCTTC.

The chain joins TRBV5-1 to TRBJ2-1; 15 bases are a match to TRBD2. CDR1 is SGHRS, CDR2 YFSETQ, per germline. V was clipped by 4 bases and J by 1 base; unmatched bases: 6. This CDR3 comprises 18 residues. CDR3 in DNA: TGCGCCAGCAGCGTAGGGACTAGCGGGGGGAGGTCCTACAATGAGCAGTTCTTC. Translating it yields CASSVGTSGGRSYNEQFF.

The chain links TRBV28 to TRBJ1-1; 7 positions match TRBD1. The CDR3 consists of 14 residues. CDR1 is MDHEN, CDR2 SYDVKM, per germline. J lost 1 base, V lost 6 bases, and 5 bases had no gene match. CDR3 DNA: TGTGCCAGCAGGTGGGACAGCACGAACACTGAAGCTTTCTTT. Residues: CASRWDSTNTEAFF.

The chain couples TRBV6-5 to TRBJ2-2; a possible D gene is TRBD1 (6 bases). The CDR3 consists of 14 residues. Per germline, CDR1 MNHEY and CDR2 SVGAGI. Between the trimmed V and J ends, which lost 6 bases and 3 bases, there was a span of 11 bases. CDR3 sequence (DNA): TGTGCCAGCAGATTACACAGGGACACCGGGGAGCTGTTTTTT. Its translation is CASRLHRDTGELFF.

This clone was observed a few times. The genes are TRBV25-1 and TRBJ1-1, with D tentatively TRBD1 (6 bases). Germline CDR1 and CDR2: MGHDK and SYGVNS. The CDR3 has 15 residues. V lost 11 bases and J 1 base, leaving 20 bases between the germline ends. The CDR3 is CASRPNRVRNTEAFF. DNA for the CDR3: TGTGCCTCACGACCAAACAGGGTAAGGAACACTGAAGCTTTCTTT.

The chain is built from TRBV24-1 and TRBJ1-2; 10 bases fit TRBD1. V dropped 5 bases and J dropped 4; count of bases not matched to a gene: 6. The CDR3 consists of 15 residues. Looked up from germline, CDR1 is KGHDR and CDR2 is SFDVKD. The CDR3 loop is CATSAGDRGIYGYTF. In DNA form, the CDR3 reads TGTGCCACCAGTGCCGGGGACAGGGGAATCTATGGCTACACCTTC.

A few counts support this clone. This chain's CDR3 is CASRSGIGQGNRGEQFF. CDR3 DNA sequence: TGTGCCAGCAGGTCGGGTATCGGACAGGGGAATAGGGGTGAGCAGTTCTTC. The genes are TRBV21-1 and TRBJ2-1; TRBD1 is the table's D call and was not checked against the DNA. TRBV21-1 has pseudogene status. CDR3 length equals 17 residues.

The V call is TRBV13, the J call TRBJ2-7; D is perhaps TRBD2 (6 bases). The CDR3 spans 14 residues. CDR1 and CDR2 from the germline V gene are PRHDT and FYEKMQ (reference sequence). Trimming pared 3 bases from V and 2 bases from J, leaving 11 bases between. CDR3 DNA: TGTGCCAGCAGCTTCGGCGGGGCCCCCTACGAGCAGTACTTC. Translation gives CASSFGGAPYEQYF.

The CDR3 loop is CASSLLDVRYEQYF. DNA of the CDR3: TGTGCCAGCAGCCTTCTAGATGTGAGGTACGAGCAGTACTTC. This chain links TRBV14 with TRBJ2-7; no firm D call. The CDR3 contains 14 residues. V was shortened by 4 bases and J by 4 bases, with 14 bases between the two germline ends. In germline, CDR1 is SGHDN, CDR2 FVKESK.

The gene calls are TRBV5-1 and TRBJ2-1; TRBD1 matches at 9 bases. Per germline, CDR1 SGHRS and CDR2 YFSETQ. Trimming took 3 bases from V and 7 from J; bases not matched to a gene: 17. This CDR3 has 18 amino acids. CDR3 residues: CASSSPTGGSLGRNEQFF. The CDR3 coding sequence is TGCGCCAGCAGCTCCCCGACAGGGGGTTCCTTGGGAAGGAATGAGCAGTTCTTC.

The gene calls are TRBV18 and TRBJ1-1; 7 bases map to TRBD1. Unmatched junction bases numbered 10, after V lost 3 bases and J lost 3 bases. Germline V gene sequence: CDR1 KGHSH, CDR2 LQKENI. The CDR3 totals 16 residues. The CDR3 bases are TGTGCCAGCTCACCGACCTTATCAGGGGGGCACACTGAAGCTTTCTTT. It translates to CASSPTLSGGHTEAFF.

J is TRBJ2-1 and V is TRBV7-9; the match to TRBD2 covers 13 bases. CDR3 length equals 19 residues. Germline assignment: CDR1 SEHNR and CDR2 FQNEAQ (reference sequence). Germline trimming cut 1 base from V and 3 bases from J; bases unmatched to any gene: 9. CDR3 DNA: TGTGCCAGCAGCTTAGAGGGGACTAGCGGGGCGTCATACTACAATGAGCAGTTCTTC. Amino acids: CASSLEGTSGASYYNEQFF.

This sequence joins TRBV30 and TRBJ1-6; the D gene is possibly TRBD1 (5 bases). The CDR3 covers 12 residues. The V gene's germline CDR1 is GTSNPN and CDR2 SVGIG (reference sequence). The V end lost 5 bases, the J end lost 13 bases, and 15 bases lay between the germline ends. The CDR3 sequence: CAWGRIGGPLHF. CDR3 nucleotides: TGTGCCTGGGGTCGTATTGGGGGGCCCCTCCACTTT. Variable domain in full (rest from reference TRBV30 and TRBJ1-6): SQTIHQWPATLVQPVGSPLSLECTVEGTSNPNLYWYRQAAGRGLQLLFYSVGIGQISSEVPQNLSASRPQDRQFILSSKKLLLSDSGFYLCAWGRIGGPLHFGNGTRLTVT.

The CDR3 bases are TGCGCCAGCAGAGACAGAGGCACTGAAGCTTTCTTT. This sequence encodes CASRDRGTEAFF. The chain has TRBV5-1 and TRBJ1-1; maybe TRBD1 (5 bases). Germline V CDR1 and CDR2: SGHRS, YFSETQ. The germline V and J ends were trimmed by 5 bases and 4 bases, with 9 bases remaining between them. The CDR3 is 12 residues long.

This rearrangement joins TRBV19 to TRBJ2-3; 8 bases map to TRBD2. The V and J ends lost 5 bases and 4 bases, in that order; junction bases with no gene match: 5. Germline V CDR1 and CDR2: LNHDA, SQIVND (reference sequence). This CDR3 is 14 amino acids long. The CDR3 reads CASSPGGGADTQYF. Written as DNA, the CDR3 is TGTGCCAGTAGTCCGGGGGGGGGCGCAGATACGCAGTATTTT.

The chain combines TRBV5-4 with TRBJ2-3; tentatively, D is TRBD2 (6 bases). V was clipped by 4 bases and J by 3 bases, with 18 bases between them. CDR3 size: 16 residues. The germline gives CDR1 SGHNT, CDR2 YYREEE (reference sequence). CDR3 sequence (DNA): TGTGCCAGCAGCAGGGGTGGAGGGGTAGGAACAGATACGCAGTATTTT. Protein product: CASSRGGGVGTDTQYF.